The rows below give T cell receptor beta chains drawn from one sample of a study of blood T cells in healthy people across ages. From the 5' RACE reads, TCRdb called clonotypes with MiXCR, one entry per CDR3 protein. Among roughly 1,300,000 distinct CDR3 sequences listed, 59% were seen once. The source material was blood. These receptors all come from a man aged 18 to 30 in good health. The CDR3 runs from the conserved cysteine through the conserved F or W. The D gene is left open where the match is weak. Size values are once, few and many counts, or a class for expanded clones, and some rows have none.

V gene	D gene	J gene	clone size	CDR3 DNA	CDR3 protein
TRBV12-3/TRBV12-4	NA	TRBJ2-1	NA	TGTGCCAGCAGCGCAAATAGGAGGGGCTTACGCTACAATGAGCAGTTCTTC	CASSANRRGLRYNEQFF
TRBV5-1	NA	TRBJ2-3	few	TGCGCCAGCAGCTCCTCCCCCCAGTCTAGCACAGATACGCAGTATTTT	CASSSSPQSSTDTQYF
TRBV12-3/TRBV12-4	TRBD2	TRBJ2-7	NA	TGTGCCAGCAGCACCCTAGCGGCCTACGAGCAGTACTTC	CASSTLAAYEQYF
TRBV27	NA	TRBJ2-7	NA	TGTGCCAGCAGTACTCCTCACTCCTACGAGCAGTACTTC	CASSTPHSYEQYF
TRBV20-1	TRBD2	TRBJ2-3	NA	TGCAGTGCTTTGACTAGCGGGGGCTTAGATACGCAGTATTTT	CSALTSGGLDTQYF
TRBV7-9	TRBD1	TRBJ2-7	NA	TGTGCCAGCAGCACCGGGGGACAGGGACCCTACGAGCAGTACTTC	CASSTGGQGPYEQYF
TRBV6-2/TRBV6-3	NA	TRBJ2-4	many	TGTGCCAGCAGTGTGGGGACAAGCCCGAACATTCAGTACTTC	CASSVGTSPNIQYF
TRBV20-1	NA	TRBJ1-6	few	TGCAGTGCTAATGGACGAACCCTAAATTCACCCCTCCACTTT	CSANGRTLNSPLHF
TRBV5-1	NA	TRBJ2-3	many	TGTGCCAGCTCCCTCGGGCAGGCAGATACGCAGTATTTT	CASSLGQADTQYF
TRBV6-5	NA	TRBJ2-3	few	TGTGCCAGCAGTCAAAAGCCGGATACGCAGTATTTT	CASSQKPDTQYF
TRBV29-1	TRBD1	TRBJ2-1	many	TGCAGCGGCCACAGGGGCAATGCCTACAATGAGCAGTTCTTC	CSGHRGNAYNEQFF
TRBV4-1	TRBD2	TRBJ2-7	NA	TGCGCCAGCAGCCAAGATCCTCTAGCGGGGGGTTACAATGAGCAGTACTTC	CASSQDPLAGGYNEQYF
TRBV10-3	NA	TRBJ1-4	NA	TGTGCCTCCCAAACCGGGCCAACTAATGAAAAACTGTTTTTT	CASQTGPTNEKLFF
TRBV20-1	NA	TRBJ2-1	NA	TGCAGTGCGGAGCTAGCCCCCTACAATGAGCAGTTCTTC	CSAELAPYNEQFF
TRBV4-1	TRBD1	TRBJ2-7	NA	TGCGCCAGCAGCCCGGGACAGAGTAATGTAGGAATTACCTACGAGCAGTACTTC	CASSPGQSNVGITYEQYF
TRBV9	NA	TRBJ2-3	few	TGTGCCAGCAGCGTAGCGATGGAGGGGTGCACAGATACGCAGTATTTT	CASSVAMEGCTDTQYF
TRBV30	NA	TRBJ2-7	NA	TGTGCCTGGAGTGTACGCCCGCCCTACGAACAGTACTTC	CAWSVRPPYEQYF
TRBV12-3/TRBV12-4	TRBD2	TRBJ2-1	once	TGTGCCACAGATCAGCGGGGGATAATCAATGAGCAGTTCTTC	CATDQRGIINEQFF
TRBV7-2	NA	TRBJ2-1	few	TGTGCCAGCAGCCAGGCGCTGGGGTACAATGAGCAGTTCTTC	CASSQALGYNEQFF
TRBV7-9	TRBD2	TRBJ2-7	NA	TGTGCCAGCAGCTCCTCCTCTAGCGGGATCTACGAGCAGTACTTC	CASSSSSSGIYEQYF
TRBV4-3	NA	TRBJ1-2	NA	TGCGCCAGCAGCCCTGATAATGTCGCACCCTATGGCTACACCTTC	CASSPDNVAPYGYTF
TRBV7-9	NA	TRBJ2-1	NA	TGTGCCAGCAGAAAGGGGGTTTACAATGAGCAGTTCTTC	CASRKGVYNEQFF
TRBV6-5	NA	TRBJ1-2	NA	TGTGCCAGCGGTAACGGGGAGGGTGTTTTAGGTGGCTACACCTTC	CASGNGEGVLGGYTF
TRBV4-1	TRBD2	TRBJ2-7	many	TGTGCCAGCAGCCAAGTCGGGAGGAGTTACGAGCAGTACTTC	CASSQVGRSYEQYF
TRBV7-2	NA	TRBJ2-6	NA	TGTGCCAGCAGCGGAGACAAGCGGAGCTCTGGGGCCAACGTCCTGACTTTC	CASSGDKRSSGANVLTF
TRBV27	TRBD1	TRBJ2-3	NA	TGTGCCAGCAGTTTAGGGACAGAGACAGATACGCAGTATTTT	CASSLGTETDTQYF
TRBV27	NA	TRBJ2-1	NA	TGTGCCAGCAGATCCGTAGATGAGCAGTTCTTC	CASRSVDEQFF
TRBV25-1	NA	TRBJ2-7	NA	TGTGCCAGCAGTGGCGCAGCCGAGCAGTACTTC	CASSGAAEQYF
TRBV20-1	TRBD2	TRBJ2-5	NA	TGCAGTGCTGCCTACCGTCTAGCGGGGCCTAAAGAGACCCAGTACTTC	CSAAYRLAGPKETQYF
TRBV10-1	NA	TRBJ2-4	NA	TGCGCCAGCAGTGAAACTGAAAAACTAGCCAAAAACATTCAGTACTTC	CASSETEKLAKNIQYF
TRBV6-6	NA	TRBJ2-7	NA	TGTGCCAGCGTGGGGGGACCCTTAACCGAGCAGTACTTC	CASVGGPLTEQYF
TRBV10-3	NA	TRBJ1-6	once	TGTGCCATCCGTTCAGATAATTCACCCCTCCACTTT	CAIRSDNSPLHF
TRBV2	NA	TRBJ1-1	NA	TGTGCCAGCAGGGGGGCCAGGGCACCGAACACTGAAGCTTTCTTT	CASRGARAPNTEAFF
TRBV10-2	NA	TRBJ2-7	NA	TGCGCCAGCAGTGGTGACTTTTACTACAATGAGCAGTACTTC	CASSGDFYYNEQYF
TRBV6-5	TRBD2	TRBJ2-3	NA	TGTGCCAGCAGCACACGGGGACTAGCGGTGGATACGCAGTATTTT	CASSTRGLAVDTQYF
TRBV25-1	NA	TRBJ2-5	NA	TGTGCCAGCAGTGAATACTTAGGCCGCTTGGAGACCCAGTACTTC	CASSEYLGRLETQYF
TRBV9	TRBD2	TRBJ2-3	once	TGTGCCAGCAGCCCGGGACTAGCGGACTTAGATACGCAGTATTTT	CASSPGLADLDTQYF
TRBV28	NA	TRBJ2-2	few	TGTGCCAGCAGTTTCGCACTAGCCTGGAACACCGGGGAGCTGTTTTTT	CASSFALAWNTGELFF
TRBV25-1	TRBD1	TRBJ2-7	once	TGTGCCAGCAGTGCGAACAGGGGGTCGGCCCGATCCAGCTCCTACGAGCAGTACTTC	CASSANRGSARSSSYEQYF
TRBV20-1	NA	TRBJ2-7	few	TGCAGTGCTAGCTTGGCTAGCGCCTACGAGCAGTACTTC	CSASLASAYEQYF
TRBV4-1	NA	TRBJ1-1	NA	TGCGCCAGCAGGAAGCCGACGGACTTGAACACTGAAGCTTTCTTT	CASRKPTDLNTEAFF
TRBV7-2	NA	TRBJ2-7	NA	TGTGCCAGCAGCCTCCCGGCCCTTTACGAGCAGTACTTC	CASSLPALYEQYF
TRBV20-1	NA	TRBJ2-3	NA	TGCAGTGCTAACCGACAGCAAGATACGCAGTATTTT	CSANRQQDTQYF
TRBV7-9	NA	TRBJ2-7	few	TGTGCCAGCAGCGCCCGGGAGTGGTACGAGCAGTACTTC	CASSAREWYEQYF
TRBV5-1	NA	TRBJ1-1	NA	TGCGCCAGCAGCTTTTGGGGGGCGGACACTGAAGCTTTCTTT	CASSFWGADTEAFF
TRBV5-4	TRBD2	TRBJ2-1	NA	TGTGCCAGCAGACCAAGCGGGAACTACAATGAGCAGTTCTTC	CASRPSGNYNEQFF
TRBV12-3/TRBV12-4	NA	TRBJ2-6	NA	TGTGCCAGCAGCGATAACCTGCCTGGGGCCAACGTCCTGACTTTC	CASSDNLPGANVLTF
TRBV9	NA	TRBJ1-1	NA	TGTGCCAGCAGCGTAGACAGGGTCACTGAAGCTTTCTTT	CASSVDRVTEAFF
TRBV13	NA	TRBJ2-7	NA	TGTGCCAGCAGCTTAGGCGGCACCAAAGGATCCTACGAGCAGTACTTC	CASSLGGTKGSYEQYF
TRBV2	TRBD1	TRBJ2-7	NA	TGTGCCAGCAGTGAAGTCCGGGACAGACTCTACGAGCAGTACTTC	CASSEVRDRLYEQYF
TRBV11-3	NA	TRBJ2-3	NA	TGTGCCAGCAGCTCCGGGACTGCAGTGGATACGCAGTATTTT	CASSSGTAVDTQYF
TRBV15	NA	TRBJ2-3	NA	TGTGCCACCACCAAGCCCGAGACTCCGGATACGCAGTATTTT	CATTKPETPDTQYF
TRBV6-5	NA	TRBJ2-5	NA	TGTGCCAGCACCTGGAAAGAGACCCAGTACTTC	CASTWKETQYF
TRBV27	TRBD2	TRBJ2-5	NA	TGTGCCAGCAGTATGACTAGCGGGGGGGGGACCCAGTACTTC	CASSMTSGGGTQYF
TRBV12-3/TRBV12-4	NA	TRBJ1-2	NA	TGTGCCAGCAGGCGGCGGGGGGGACTCTCGGGTGGCTACACCTTC	CASRRRGGLSGGYTF
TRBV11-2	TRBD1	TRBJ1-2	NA	TGTGCCAGCAGCCAAGTCAGAAGTTTGGACAGGTGGAGCGGAGGCTACACCTTC	CASSQVRSLDRWSGGYTF
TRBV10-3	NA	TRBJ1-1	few	TGTGCCATCAGCCTTACCGTGGACCTGAACACTGAAGCTTTCTTT	CAISLTVDLNTEAFF
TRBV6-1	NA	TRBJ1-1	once	TGTGCCAGCTTAGAAAGGGAATTGAACACTGAAGCTTTCTTT	CASLERELNTEAFF
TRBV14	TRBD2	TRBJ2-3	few	TGTGCCAGCAGCGACGGACTAGCGGCCTACACAGATACGCAGTATTTT	CASSDGLAAYTDTQYF
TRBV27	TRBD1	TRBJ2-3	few	TGTGCCAGCAGTTTACAGTTGACAGGGATAGATACGCAGTATTTT	CASSLQLTGIDTQYF